The 12 T cell receptor beta chains below all came from one sample that was sequenced in a study of blood T cell repertoires in COVID-19. Sequenced by immunoSEQ multiplex PCR; TCRdb stores in-frame clones only, minus some. The sample has tens of thousands of clones; around 80% are singletons. Sequences were obtained from peripheral blood. These TCRs come from a man in his 60s with acute or convalescent COVID-19.

The chain joins TRBV14 to TRBJ2-7; 8 nucleotides match TRBD1. J gave up 0 bases and V 1 base, and 5 bases lay outside the gene matches. The germline V gene encodes CDR1 SGHDN and CDR2 FVKESK. This CDR3 comprises 16 residues. CDR3 loop: CASSQGGRGHSYEQYF. DNA of the CDR3: TGTGCCAGCAGCCAAGGCGGCAGGGGGCACTCCTACGAGCAGTACTTC.

The chain links TRBV19 to TRBJ2-7; tentatively, D is TRBD2 (6 bases). Looked up from germline, CDR1 is LNHDA and CDR2 is SQIVND (reference sequence). V lost 3 bases and J lost 7, with 19 bases in between. The CDR3 runs to 15 residues. The CDR3 coding sequence is TGTGCCAGTAGTATTATGGGGGGAGCCGCTTTGGAGCAGTACTTC. It encodes CASSIMGGAALEQYF.

This chain joins TRBV6-2 or TRBV6-3 and TRBJ2-1; D might be TRBD2 (5 bases). V lost 2 bases and J lost 5, with 7 bases in between. Germline V CDR1 and CDR2: MNHEY, SVGEGT. The CDR3 spans 13 residues. CDR3 sequence: CASSYTRHNEQFF. CDR3 bases: TGTGCCAGCAGTTACACTAGACACAATGAGCAGTTCTTC.

This clone came up a few times. The chain joins TRBV5-1 to TRBJ2-6; no firm D call. Germline V lookup: CDR1 SGHRS, CDR2 YFSETQ. Between the trimmed V and J ends, which lost 0 bases and 3 bases, there was a span of 4 bases. CDR3 length: 14 residues. CDR3 nucleotides: TGCGCCAGCAGCTTGGAACTTGGGGCCAACGTCCTGACTTTC. This encodes CASSLELGANVLTF. The whole variable domain, filled in from reference TRBV5-1 and TRBJ2-6, reads KAGVTQTPRYLIKTRGQQVTLSCSPISGHRSVSWYQQTPGQGLQFLFEYFSETQRNKGNFPGRFSGRQFSNSRSEMNVSTLELGDSALYLCASSLELGANVLTFGAGSRLTVL.

The J gene is TRBJ1-2, the V gene TRBV5-1; 7 bases fit TRBD1. This CDR3 comprises 12 residues. V trimming: 4 bases; J trimming: 8 bases; junction bases outside the gene matches: 5. Germline CDR1 SGHRS, CDR2 YFSETQ. CDR3 coding DNA: TGCGCCAGCAGCCCAGGGGGAGACGGCTACACCTTC. This encodes CASSPGGDGYTF.

The table lists this clone with a few counts. CDR3 residues: CAWGGGGVETQYF. DNA of the CDR3: TGTGCCTGGGGAGGGGGCGGGGTAGAGACCCAGTACTTC. V is TRBV30 and J is TRBJ2-5; D possibly corresponds to TRBD1 (7 bases). V shed 5 bases and J shed 4 bases, with 14 bases lying between them. CDR3 length: 13 residues. Germline CDR1 reads GTSNPN; CDR2 reads SVGIG (reference sequence).

The chain is built from TRBV9 and TRBJ1-2; a weak D match, TRBD1 (6 bases). Deletions cut 3 bases from V and 8 bases from J, with 14 bases between. Per the germline V gene, CDR1 is SGDLS and CDR2 is YYNGEE. CDR3 length equals 13 residues. The CDR3 loop reads CASSGTGGQGYTF. In nucleotides, the CDR3 is TGTGCCAGCAGCGGGACCGGGGGGCAGGGCTACACCTTC.

This clone is a singleton in its sample. The rearrangement links TRBV20-1 to TRBJ1-1, with D uncertain. V shed 3 bases and J shed 8 bases, with 7 bases lying between them. Germline V lookup: CDR1 DFQATT, CDR2 SNEGSKA (reference sequence). The CDR3 is made up of 10 amino acids. The CDR3 loop is CSASEREAFF. The CDR3 DNA is TGCAGTGCTAGTGAGAGAGAAGCTTTCTTT.

This clone was detected only once. V is TRBV30 and J is TRBJ1-4; tentatively, D is TRBD1 (5 bases). The V gene's germline CDR1 is GTSNPN and CDR2 SVGIG (reference sequence). Trimming pared 0 bases from V and 4 bases from J, leaving 12 bases between. CDR3 length: 15 residues. The DNA of the CDR3 is TGTGCCTGGAGTGTATTGGGGCGGGGTAATGAAAAACTGTTTTTT. Its protein is CAWSVLGRGNEKLFF. Full variable domain (remainder filled in from reference TRBV30 and TRBJ1-4): SQTIHQWPATLVQPVGSPLSLECTVEGTSNPNLYWYRQAAGRGLQLLFYSVGIGQISSEVPQNLSASRPQDRQFILSSKKLLLSDSGFYLCAWSVLGRGNEKLFFGSGTQLSVL.

The chain employs TRBV4-3 and TRBJ2-1; TRBD1 matches at 12 bases. V was clipped by 0 bases and J by 14 bases; unmatched bases: 2. CDR1 and CDR2 from the germline V gene are LGHNA and YSLEER. This CDR3 comprises 13 residues. This CDR3 reads CASSQDGTGGKFF. The CDR3 DNA is TGCGCCAGCAGCCAAGATGGGACAGGGGGCAAGTTCTTC.

This clone occurred a few times. The chain carries TRBV6-5 and TRBJ2-7, with D perhaps matching TRBD2 (8 bases). Germline lookup yields CDR1 MNHEY and CDR2 SVGAGI. The CDR3 covers 15 residues. With 10 bases removed from V and 4 bases from J, the gap between germline ends came to 23 bases. DNA of the CDR3: TGTGCCACCGGGGGGGGAGGAGGGGGCGAGTACGAGCAGTACTTC. Translated: CATGGGGGGEYEQYF.

The chain has TRBV5-1 and TRBJ1-2, with 7 bases aligning to TRBD1. The CDR3 covers 15 residues. Germline CDR1 reads SGHRS; CDR2 reads YFSETQ. With V trimmed by 1 base and J by 0 bases, 3 bases remained unmatched. DNA of the CDR3: TGCGCCAGCAGCTTGCAGGGGGGAGCTAACTATGGCTACACCTTC. Protein: CASSLQGGANYGYTF. Variable domain in full (rest from reference TRBV5-1 and TRBJ1-2): KAGVTQTPRYLIKTRGQQVTLSCSPISGHRSVSWYQQTPGQGLQFLFEYFSETQRNKGNFPGRFSGRQFSNSRSEMNVSTLELGDSALYLCASSLQGGANYGYTFGSGTRLTVV.